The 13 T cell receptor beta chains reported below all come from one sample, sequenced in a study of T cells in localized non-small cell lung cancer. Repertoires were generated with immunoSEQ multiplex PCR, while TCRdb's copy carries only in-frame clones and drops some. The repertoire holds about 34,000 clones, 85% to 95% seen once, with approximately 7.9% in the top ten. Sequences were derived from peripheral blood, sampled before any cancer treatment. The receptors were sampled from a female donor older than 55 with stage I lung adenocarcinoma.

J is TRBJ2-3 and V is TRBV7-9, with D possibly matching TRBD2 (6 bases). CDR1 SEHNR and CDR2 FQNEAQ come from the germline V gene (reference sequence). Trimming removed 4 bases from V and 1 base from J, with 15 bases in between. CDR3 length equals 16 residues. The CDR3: CASSSLGGWGTDTQYF. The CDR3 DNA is TGTGCCAGCAGCTCTCTGGGGGGTTGGGGCACAGATACGCAGTATTTT.

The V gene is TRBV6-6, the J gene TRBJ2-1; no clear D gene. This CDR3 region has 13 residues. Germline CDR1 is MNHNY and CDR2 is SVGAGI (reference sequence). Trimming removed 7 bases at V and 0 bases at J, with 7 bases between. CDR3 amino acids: CASTPSSYNEQFF. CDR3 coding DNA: TGTGCCAGCACCCCAAGCTCCTACAATGAGCAGTTCTTC.

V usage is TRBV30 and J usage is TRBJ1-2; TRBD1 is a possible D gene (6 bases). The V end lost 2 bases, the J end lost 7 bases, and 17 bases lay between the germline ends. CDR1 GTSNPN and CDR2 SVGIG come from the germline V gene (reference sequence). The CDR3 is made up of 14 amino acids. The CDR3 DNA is TGTGCCTGGAGTTCACTTACCACAGGGACTGGCTACACCTTC. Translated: CAWSSLTTGTGYTF.

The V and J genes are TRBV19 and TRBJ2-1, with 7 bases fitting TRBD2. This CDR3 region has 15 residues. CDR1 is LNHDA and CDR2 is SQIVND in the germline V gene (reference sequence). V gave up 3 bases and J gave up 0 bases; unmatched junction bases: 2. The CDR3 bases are TGTGCCAGTAGTATGGGCGGGAGCTCCTACAATGAGCAGTTCTTC. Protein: CASSMGGSSYNEQFF. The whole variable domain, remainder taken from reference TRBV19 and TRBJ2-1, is DGGITQSPKYLFRKEGQNVTLSCEQNLNHDAMYWYRQDPGQGLRLIYYSQIVNDFQKGDIAEGYSVSREKKESFPLTVTSAQKNPTAFYLCASSMGGSSYNEQFFGPGTRLTVL.

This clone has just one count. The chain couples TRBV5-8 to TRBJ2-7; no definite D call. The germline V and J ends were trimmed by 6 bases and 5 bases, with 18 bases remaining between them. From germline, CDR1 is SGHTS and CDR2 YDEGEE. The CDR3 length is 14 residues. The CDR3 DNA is TGTGCCAGCAATGGTTGGACGTGGGAAAACGAGCAGTACTTC. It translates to CASNGWTWENEQYF.

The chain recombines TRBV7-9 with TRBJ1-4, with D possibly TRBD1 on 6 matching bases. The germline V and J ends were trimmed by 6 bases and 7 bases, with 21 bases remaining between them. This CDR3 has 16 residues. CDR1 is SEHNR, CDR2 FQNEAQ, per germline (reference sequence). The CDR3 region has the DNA TGTGCCAGCAGACCTTGGACAGCACAACTGGGTGAAAAACTGTTTTTT. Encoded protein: CASRPWTAQLGEKLFF. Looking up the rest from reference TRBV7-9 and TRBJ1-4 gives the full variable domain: DTGVSQNPRHKITKRGQNVTFRCDPISEHNRLYWYRQTLGQGPEFLTYFQNEAQLEKSRLLSDRFSAERPKGSFSTLEIQRTEQGDSAMYLCASRPWTAQLGEKLFFGSGTQLSVL.

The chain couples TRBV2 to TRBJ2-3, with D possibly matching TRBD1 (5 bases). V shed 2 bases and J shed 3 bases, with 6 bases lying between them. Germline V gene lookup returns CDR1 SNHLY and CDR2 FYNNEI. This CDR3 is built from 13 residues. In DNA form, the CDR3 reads TGTGCCAGCAGTGAACAGGGAACAGATACGCAGTATTTT. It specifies CASSEQGTDTQYF.

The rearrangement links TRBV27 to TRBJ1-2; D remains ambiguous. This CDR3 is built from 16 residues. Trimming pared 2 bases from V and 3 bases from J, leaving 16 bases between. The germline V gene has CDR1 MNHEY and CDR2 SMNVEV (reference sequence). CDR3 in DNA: TGTGCCAGCAGTTTAATCCCGACGGTACAGTACTATGGCTACACCTTC. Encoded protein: CASSLIPTVQYYGYTF.

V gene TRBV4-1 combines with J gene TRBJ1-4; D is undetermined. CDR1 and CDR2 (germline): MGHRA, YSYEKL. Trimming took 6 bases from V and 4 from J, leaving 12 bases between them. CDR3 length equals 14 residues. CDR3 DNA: TGCGCCAGCAGTCCCGGGCAGGTTAATGAAAAACTGTTTTTT. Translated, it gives CASSPGQVNEKLFF.

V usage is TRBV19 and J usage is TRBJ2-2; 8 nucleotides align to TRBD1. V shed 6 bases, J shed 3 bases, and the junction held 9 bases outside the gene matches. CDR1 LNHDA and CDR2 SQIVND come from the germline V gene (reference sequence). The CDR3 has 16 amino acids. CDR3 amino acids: CASRSPRQGHTGELFF. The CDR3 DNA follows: TGTGCCAGTAGATCGCCGAGACAGGGGCACACCGGGGAGCTGTTTTTT.

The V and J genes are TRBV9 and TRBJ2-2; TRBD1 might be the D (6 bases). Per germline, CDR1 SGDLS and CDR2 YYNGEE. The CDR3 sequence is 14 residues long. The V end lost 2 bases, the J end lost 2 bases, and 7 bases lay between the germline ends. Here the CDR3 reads CASSVDSNTGELFF. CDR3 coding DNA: TGTGCCAGCAGCGTGGACAGTAACACCGGGGAGCTGTTTTTT. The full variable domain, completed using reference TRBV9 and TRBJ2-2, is DSGVTQTPKHLITATGQRVTLRCSPRSGDLSVYWYQQSLDQGLQFLIQYYNGEERAKGNILERFSAQQFPDLHSELNLSSLELGDSALYFCASSVDSNTGELFFGEGSRLTVL.

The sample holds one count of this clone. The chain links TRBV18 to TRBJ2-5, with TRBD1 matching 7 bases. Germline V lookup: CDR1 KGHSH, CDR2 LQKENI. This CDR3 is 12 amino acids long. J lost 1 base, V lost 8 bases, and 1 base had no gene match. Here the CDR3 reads CASGDSQETQYF. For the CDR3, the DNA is TGTGCCAGCGGGGACAGCCAAGAGACCCAGTACTTC. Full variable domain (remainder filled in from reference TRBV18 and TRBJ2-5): NAGVMQNPRHLVRRRGQEARLRCSPMKGHSHVYWYRQLPEEGLKFMVYLQKENIIDESGMPKERFSAEFPKEGPSILRIQQVVRGDSAAYFCASGDSQETQYFGPGTRLLVL.

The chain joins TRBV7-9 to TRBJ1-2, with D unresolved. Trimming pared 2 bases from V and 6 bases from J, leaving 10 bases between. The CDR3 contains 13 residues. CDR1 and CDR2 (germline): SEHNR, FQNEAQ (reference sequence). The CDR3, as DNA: TGTGCCAGCAGCTTAAGACCGCGGGATGGCTACACCTTC. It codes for CASSLRPRDGYTF.